These T cell receptor beta chains were read from a single sample in a study of T cells after yellow fever vaccination. TCRdb re-called the 5' RACE reads with MiXCR, one entry per CDR3 protein. The sample has a few hundred thousand distinct CDR3 sequences, approximately 3.9% seen once. Source: PBMCs, taken 5 days after the yellow fever booster vaccination. The source of these receptors is a man aged 18-30 years who received the YFV17D yellow fever vaccine. CDR3s include the opening cysteine and the closing phenylalanine or tryptophan. A D gene is named only where the DNA matches it firmly. Only some rows state a clone size, as once, few, many or a class for expanded clones.

abundance,d_gene,j_gene,v_gene,CDR3aa,CDR3nt
many,TRBD1,TRBJ2-1,TRBV5-1,CASGQGSYNEQFF,TGCGCCAGCGGACAGGGATCCTACAATGAGCAGTTCTTC
few,TRBD1,TRBJ1-4,TRBV19,CASRPGQHNEKLFF,TGTGCCAGTAGGCCGGGACAGCATAATGAAAAACTGTTTTTT
NA,NA,TRBJ1-1,TRBV11-1,CASSLERLTEAFF,TGTGCCAGCAGCTTAGAGCGTCTCACTGAAGCTTTCTTT
few,TRBD2,TRBJ2-2,TRBV7-6,CASSLGLAGRRNTGELFF,TGTGCCAGCAGCTTAGGGTTAGCGGGGCGACGAAACACCGGGGAGCTGTTTTTT
few,NA,TRBJ2-5,TRBV6-6,CASSYLCVQETQYF,TGTGCCAGCAGTTACCTCTGTGTACAAGAGACCCAGTACTTC
few,NA,TRBJ1-5,TRBV7-2,CASSLRGGGQPQHF,TGTGCCAGCAGCCTCCGGGGGGGAGGTCAGCCCCAGCATTTT
few,TRBD1,TRBJ1-1,TRBV7-9,CASSYVPGGSGTEAFF,TGTGCCAGCAGCTACGTTCCAGGGGGCAGTGGGACTGAAGCTTTCTTT
NA,TRBD2,TRBJ2-1,TRBV7-3,CASSPREKRGISEQFF,TGTGCCAGCAGCCCCCGAGAGAAGCGGGGGATTAGTGAGCAGTTCTTC
many,TRBD2,TRBJ2-1,TRBV12-3/TRBV12-4,CASSLARAGGQFF,TGTGCCAGCAGTTTAGCGCGGGCGGGGGGGCAGTTCTTC
few,TRBD2,TRBJ2-5,TRBV7-9,CASSQTSGGSYF,TGTGCCAGCAGCCAAACTAGCGGGGGTTCCTACTTC
few,NA,TRBJ1-1,TRBV19,CAIRHGGWGTEAFF,TGTGCCATTCGCCACGGGGGATGGGGCACTGAAGCTTTCTTT
NA,TRBD1,TRBJ2-6,TRBV9,CASSAPPGQGFLGANVLTF,TGTGCCAGCAGCGCCCCTCCGGGACAGGGATTCCTTGGGGCCAACGTCCTGACTTTC
few,NA,TRBJ2-5,TRBV2,CASLRGLQETQYF,TGTGCCAGCCTCCGGGGGCTCCAAGAGACCCAGTACTTC
few,NA,TRBJ2-1,TRBV2,CASSESGSSYNEQFF,TGTGCCAGCAGTGAATCAGGGAGCTCCTACAATGAGCAGTTCTTC
many,TRBD2,TRBJ2-2,TRBV5-1,CASSTGLAGGVTGELFF,TGCGCCAGCAGCACCGGACTAGCGGGGGGCGTCACCGGGGAGCTGTTTTTT
many,TRBD1,TRBJ2-5,TRBV4-3,CASSAAHRGGETQYF,TGCGCCAGCAGCGCCGCACACAGGGGTGGCGAGACCCAGTACTTC
many,TRBD1,TRBJ2-7,TRBV6-5,CASSRQGFGRQYF,TGTGCCAGCTCCAGACAGGGGTTCGGAAGGCAGTACTTC
few,NA,TRBJ2-6,TRBV21-1,CASSKEASSGANVLTF,TGTGCCAGCAGCAAAGAGGCCAGCTCTGGGGCCAACGTCCTGACTTTC
many,NA,TRBJ1-5,TRBV12-3/TRBV12-4,CASSHRDGNQPQHF,TGTGCCAGCAGTCACAGGGATGGCAATCAGCCCCAGCATTTT
few,TRBD1,TRBJ2-7,TRBV7-2,CASSGLGQAREQYF,TGTGCCAGCAGCGGCCTCGGACAGGCGAGGGAGCAGTACTTC
few,NA,TRBJ2-3,TRBV5-1,CASSSRTVADTQYF,TGCGCCAGCAGCTCTCGGACAGTGGCAGATACGCAGTATTTT
many,NA,TRBJ2-1,TRBV5-1,CASSLVSGDEQFF,TGCGCCAGCAGCTTGGTTTCCGGCGATGAGCAGTTCTTC
many,NA,TRBJ1-6,TRBV6-5,CASRRGSSYNSPLHF,TGTGCCAGCAGAAGGGGTAGCTCCTATAATTCACCCCTCCACTTT
many,NA,TRBJ2-3,TRBV7-2,CASSSGAGRVDTQYF,TGTGCCAGCAGCTCGGGGGCGGGGCGCGTCGATACGCAGTATTTT